Here is one TCR beta chain with its context. Some clones are missing from TCRdb's copy, which holds only in-frame ones; the method was immunoSEQ multiplex PCR. The repertoire consists of about 94,000 clones, with around 84% occurring once and the leading ten covering 4.5% to 5%. These data come from a study of T cell responses to AZD1222 COVID-19 vaccine. V was cut by 3 bases and J by 6 bases, with 9 bases left in between. The CDR3 has 14 amino acids. Germline lookup yields CDR1 MNHEY and CDR2 SMNVEV (reference sequence). The receptor's source is an adult who received the AZD1222 COVID-19 vaccine. The gene calls are TRBV27 and TRBJ1-6, with D possibly matching TRBD1 (5 bases). The source was peripheral blood, collected 28 days after the second AZD1222 dose. The CDR3 is CASSFRGSNSPLHF. The DNA of the CDR3 is TGTGCCAGCAGTTTTAGGGGATCTAATTCACCCCTCCACTTT.